These 18 T cell receptor beta chains were sequenced from one sample in a study of cytomegalovirus exposure and HLA in healthy donors. The PCR was carried out with 60 Vbeta primers and 13 Jbeta primers. Assay: immunoSEQ multiplex PCR; the TCRdb copy retains only in-frame clones and omits some. The table lists roughly 190,000 clones, 75% to 90% of them singletons. Sequenced material: PBMCs. These receptors came from a woman under 30 in good health and CMV-seronegative.

The V gene is TRBV28, the J gene TRBJ2-7, with D perhaps TRBD2 (6 bases). Germline-derived CDR1 and CDR2 are MDHEN and SYDVKM. V dropped 7 bases and J dropped 0 bases, with 19 bases sitting between them. The CDR3 spans 16 residues. The CDR3 sequence is CASIVGGTLSSYEQYF. CDR3 DNA: TGTGCCAGCATCGTGGGCGGGACTCTCAGCTCCTACGAGCAGTACTTC.

This clone occurred a few times. The J gene is TRBJ2-3, the V gene TRBV19, with 13 bases fitting TRBD2. Per germline, CDR1 LNHDA and CDR2 SQIVND (reference sequence). The V and J ends lost 0 bases and 6 bases, in that order; junction bases with no gene match: 3. This CDR3 comprises 16 residues. As DNA, the CDR3 is TGTGCCAGTAGTATAGATCAACTAGCGGGGGGGGATACGCAGTATTTT. Translation gives CASSIDQLAGGDTQYF.

The chain couples TRBV13 to TRBJ2-1; D unresolved. Between the trimmed V and J ends, which lost 5 bases and 8 bases, there was a span of 10 bases. Germline CDR1 PRHDT, CDR2 FYEKMQ (reference sequence). The CDR3 is 12 amino acids. CDR3 nucleotides: TGTGCCAGCAGCCCGGGTCCGGATGAGCAGTTCTTC. This sequence encodes CASSPGPDEQFF.

The chain employs TRBV27 and TRBJ2-1, with TRBD2 matching over 7 bases. The CDR3 extends over 14 amino acids. V shed 5 bases, J shed 2 bases, and the junction held 3 bases outside the gene matches. The germline CDR1 and CDR2 sequences are MNHEY and SMNVEV (reference sequence). CDR3 amino acids: CASSTAGAYNEQFF. CDR3 sequence (DNA): TGTGCCAGCAGTACCGCGGGGGCCTACAATGAGCAGTTCTTC.

The chain combines TRBV5-1 with TRBJ1-1; perhaps TRBD1 as D (6 bases). From germline, CDR1 is SGHRS and CDR2 YFSETQ. V was clipped by 5 bases and J by 6 bases, with 8 bases between them. The CDR3 spans 11 residues. The CDR3 DNA follows: TGCGCCAGCAGACAGGGCTCTGAAGCTTTCTTT. Its translation: CASRQGSEAFF.

The V gene is TRBV11-2, the J gene TRBJ2-7; D is perhaps TRBD1 (5 bases). This CDR3 has 15 amino acids. The ends were cut back, 1 base at V and 3 bases at J, with 13 bases in the middle. CDR1 and CDR2 (germline): SGHAT, FQNNGV. This CDR3 is CASSLGAGSFYEQYF. DNA for the CDR3: TGTGCCAGCAGCTTAGGGGCAGGGTCCTTCTACGAGCAGTACTTC. The full variable domain, in which reference TRBV11-2 and TRBJ2-7 provide the parts outside the CDR3, is EAGVAQSPRYKIIEKRQSVAFWCNPISGHATLYWYQQILGQGPKLLIQFQNNGVVDDSQLPKDRFSAERLKGVDSTLKIQPAKLEDSAVYLCASSLGAGSFYEQYFGPGTRLTVT.

The rearrangement links TRBV27 to TRBJ1-1; 8 positions agree with TRBD1. The CDR3 has 17 residues. Trimming cost V 3 bases and J 0 bases; bases outside gene matches: 9. The germline V gene encodes CDR1 MNHEY and CDR2 SMNVEV (reference sequence). In nucleotides, the CDR3 is TGTGCCAGCAGTTTGGTCCGACAGGGGACGGTGAACACTGAAGCTTTCTTT. This gives the protein CASSLVRQGTVNTEAFF.

The V and J genes are TRBV6-6 and TRBJ2-2; tentatively, D is TRBD2 (5 bases). The germline V gene encodes CDR1 MNHNY and CDR2 SVGAGI (reference sequence). The CDR3 is 16 amino acids. V was clipped by 2 bases and J by 7 bases, with 17 bases between them. CDR3 sequence reads: CASSYPPDSPGGELFF. The DNA of the CDR3 is TGTGCCAGCAGTTACCCACCGGACTCCCCGGGCGGGGAGCTGTTTTTT.

The chain is built from TRBV5-1 and TRBJ2-1; 14 positions agree with TRBD2. Germline CDR1 is SGHRS and CDR2 is YFSETQ. The CDR3 spans 20 residues. Unmatched junction bases numbered 12, after V lost 3 bases and J lost 1 base. CDR3 coding DNA: TGCGCCAGCAGCTCGCTCCCCGGGACTAGCGGGAGTGGGTCCTACAATGAGCAGTTCTTC. Translation gives CASSSLPGTSGSGSYNEQFF.

The V and J genes are TRBV21-1 and TRBJ1-5. TRBV21-1 is tagged as a pseudogene. CDR3 length equals 15 residues. The CDR3 DNA sequence: TGTGCCAGCAGCAAAGGGAGGGGAAGCAATCAGCCCCAGCATTTT. It yields the protein CASSKGRGSNQPQHF.

V usage is TRBV6-6 and J usage is TRBJ1-1; D might be TRBD1 (6 bases). Germline V lookup: CDR1 MNHNY, CDR2 SVGAGI (reference sequence). This CDR3 spans 12 amino acids. Between the trimmed V and J ends, which lost 6 bases and 4 bases, there was a span of 9 bases. CDR3 protein: CASRQGSTEAFF. The CDR3 bases are TGTGCCAGCAGACAGGGTTCCACTGAAGCTTTCTTT.

V and J are TRBV9 and TRBJ1-1, with TRBD1 identical over 7 bases. This CDR3 has 14 residues. J lost 0 bases, V lost 3 bases, and 2 bases had no gene match. Per the germline V gene, CDR1 is SGDLS and CDR2 is YYNGEE. CDR3 in DNA: TGTGCCAGCAGCGGGGGACAGTTGAACACTGAAGCTTTCTTT. Translating gives CASSGGQLNTEAFF.

In regard to this clone: The sample contains more than one DNA sequence encoding this CDR3. The gene calls are TRBV29-1 and TRBJ1-1; TRBD1 matches at 7 bases. Trimming at V came to 4 bases and at J to 4 bases, leaving 3 bases not matched to a gene. CDR1 and CDR2 from the germline V gene are SQVTM and ANQGSEA. There are 12 residues in the CDR3. The CDR3 region is CSVAQGGTEAFF. The CDR3 DNA is TGCAGCGTTGCCCAGGGGGGCACTGAAGCTTTCTTT.

This chain connects TRBV9 to TRBJ2-5; TRBD1 agrees at 12 bases. Near its end, the DNA agrees better with TRBJ2-7, so the J call may be wrong. The CDR3 has 15 amino acids. Germline CDR1 SGDLS, CDR2 YYNGEE. The CDR3 bases are TGTGCCAGCAGCGAGTCCGGGACAGGGGGCGCCGAGCAGTACTTC. It is translated as CASSESGTGGAEQYF.

This clone was observed a handful of times. This CDR3 is CASSYDRVASGANVLTF. The CDR3 coding sequence is TGTGCCAGTAGTTACGACAGGGTAGCCTCTGGGGCCAACGTCCTGACTTTC. The V gene is TRBV19, the J gene TRBJ2-6; 7 positions match TRBD1. The CDR3 runs 17 residues. Trimming cost V 5 bases and J 0 bases; bases outside gene matches: 7. The germline V gene has CDR1 LNHDA and CDR2 SQIVND (reference sequence).

The chain links TRBV18 to TRBJ1-1; weak D call: TRBD1 (5 bases). V was cut by 6 bases and J by 2 bases, with 10 bases left in between. Germline assignment: CDR1 KGHSH and CDR2 LQKENI. There are 13 residues in the CDR3. In nucleotides, the CDR3 is TGTGCCAGCTCCTCAACAGGTAACACTGAAGCTTTCTTT. Protein: CASSSTGNTEAFF. Together with reference TRBV18 and TRBJ1-1, the CDR3 gives the full variable domain: NAGVMQNPRHLVRRRGQEARLRCSPMKGHSHVYWYRQLPEEGLKFMVYLQKENIIDESGMPKERFSAEFPKEGPSILRIQQVVRGDSAAYFCASSSTGNTEAFFGQGTRLTVV.

Details on this clone: This sample includes further DNA sequences coding for the same CDR3. The chain employs TRBV5-1 and TRBJ2-5; possibly TRBD1 for D (6 bases). The CDR3 sequence is 14 residues long. CDR1 is SGHRS, CDR2 YFSETQ, per germline. Trimming removed 0 bases at V and 4 bases at J, with 10 bases between. The CDR3 here is CASSLGQGGETQYF. The CDR3 region has the DNA TGCGCCAGCAGCTTGGGTCAAGGGGGAGAGACCCAGTACTTC.

The gene calls are TRBV9 and TRBJ2-2, with TRBD2 matching over 11 bases. The CDR3 is made up of 17 amino acids. Unmatched junction bases numbered 9, after V lost 4 bases and J lost 4 bases. In germline, CDR1 is SGDLS, CDR2 YYNGEE. The CDR3 DNA sequence: TGTGCCAGCAGCCACGCAGGGACTAGCGGACCCACCGGGGAGCTGTTTTTT. Its translation is CASSHAGTSGPTGELFF.